These 32 T cell receptor beta chains came from one sample sequenced in a study of T cells in Graves' hyperthyroidism and ophthalmopathy (dated by TCRdb to the late 2010s). The library came from multiplex PCR. Sequencing was performed on an Illumina HiSeq 2000. Amplification of TCR beta CDR3 regions was carried out from RNA transcripts. A first-round RT-PCR of the TCR CDR3 used the HTBI primer set with the Qiagen OneStep RT-PCR kit. TCRdb reprocessing: public reads trimmed at Q25 with fastp, clones called with MiXCR, in-frame beta chains kept. Rows with one shared CDR3 protein collapse into an entry with the most common genes and DNA. The sample contains 650,000 to 700,000 distinct CDR3 sequences, roughly 17% of them found a single time. The top ten clones comprise around 15% of the sample. Sequenced: blood. The receptors stem from a man aged 45 to 65 with Graves' hyperthyroidism.

This clonotype was seen many times. V usage is TRBV29-1 and J usage is TRBJ2-7; possibly TRBD1 for D (6 bases). The CDR3 is 14 residues long. The V end lost 7 bases, the J end lost 1 base, and 17 bases lay between the germline ends. Germline V gene data show CDR1 as SQVTM and CDR2 as ANQGSEA. The CDR3 nucleotides read TGCAGCGCCGATCTGACAGGAGTGTCCTACGAGCAGTACTTC. Its protein product is CSADLTGVSYEQYF.

This clonotype was counted ten times or more. The rearrangement joins TRBV7-2 to TRBJ1-2; a weak D match, TRBD1 (5 bases). CDR1 is SGHTA, CDR2 FQGNSA, per germline. This CDR3 contains 16 residues. Deletions cut 1 base from V and 4 bases from J, with 16 bases between. CDR3 bases: TGTGCCAGCAGCTTAGGGAGGTGGGGGGGTAGCTATGGCTACACCTTC. Translated: CASSLGRWGGSYGYTF.

This clonotype was found many times. V gene TRBV30 combines with J gene TRBJ1-5, with D perhaps TRBD1 (5 bases). V dropped 5 bases and J dropped 5 bases, with 13 bases sitting between them. The germline V gene encodes CDR1 GTSNPN and CDR2 SVGIG (reference sequence). The CDR3 spans 13 residues. The CDR3, as DNA: TGTGCCTGGTCTCCTCAGGGATATCAGCCCCAGCATTTT. It specifies CAWSPQGYQPQHF.

This sequence joins TRBV15 and TRBJ2-5; 7 positions match TRBD1. The CDR3 spans 14 residues. The V gene's germline CDR1 is LNHNV and CDR2 YYDKDF (reference sequence). V dropped 3 bases and J dropped 5; count of bases not matched to a gene: 6. The DNA of the CDR3 is TGTGCCACCAGCAGGCCGGGACAGAGCGAGACCCAGTACTTC. Amino acid sequence: CATSRPGQSETQYF. The whole variable domain, filled in from reference TRBV15 and TRBJ2-5, reads DAMVIQNPRYQVTQFGKPVTLSCSQTLNHNVMYWYQQKSSQAPKLLFHYYDKDFNNEADTPDNFQSRRPNTSFCFLDIRSPGLGDTAMYLCATSRPGQSETQYFGPGTRLLVL.

This clonotype was recorded at least ten times. V is TRBV10-3 and J is TRBJ2-3; TRBD1 is a possible D gene (6 bases). The CDR3 length is 13 residues. Germline V gene data show CDR1 as ENHRY and CDR2 as SYGVKD. The V end was cut by 9 bases, the J end by 0 bases, with 10 bases between. This CDR3 is CAIRQASTDTQYF. The CDR3 bases are TGTGCCATTCGACAGGCGAGCACAGATACGCAGTATTTT.

With regard to this clonotype: A much larger clone sits a single nucleotide away, making a read error possible. The chain combines TRBV6-1 with TRBJ1-5; D not certain. Germline CDR1 MNHNS, CDR2 SASEGT. CDR3 length: 14 amino acids. In nucleotides, the CDR3 is TGTGCCAGAAGTGAACACAGCACCCTAAGGCCCCAGCATTTT. It is translated as CARSEHSTLRPQHF.

J is TRBJ2-3 and V is TRBV15, with D tentatively TRBD2 (5 bases). Germline V gene sequence: CDR1 LNHNV, CDR2 YYDKDF (reference sequence). This CDR3 has 14 residues. Trimming took 11 bases from V and 0 from J, leaving 15 bases between them. The CDR3 DNA reads TGTGCCCTCGCACCGGGCGGGAGCACAGATACGCAGTATTTT. Protein sequence: CALAPGGSTDTQYF.

The chain uses TRBV4-3 and TRBJ1-2, with 8 positions matching TRBD1. Unmatched junction bases numbered 6, after V lost 1 base and J lost 14 bases. The CDR3 is 12 residues long. Germline V lookup: CDR1 LGHNA, CDR2 YSLEER. Here the CDR3 DNA reads TGCGCCAGCAGCCAAGGACAGGGGTTTTTGACCTTC. It specifies CASSQGQGFLTF.

In regard to this clonotype: A read error may explain this, as a much larger clone is one base away. The gene calls are TRBV28 and TRBJ1-1; D is perhaps TRBD1 (5 bases). In germline, CDR1 is MDHEN, CDR2 SYDVKM. The CDR3 loop spans 17 amino acids. The CDR3 nucleotides are TGTTCCAGCAGTACCAAGGTGCAGGGACTTATGAACACTGAAGCTTTCTTT. Translated: CSSSTKVQGLMNTEAFF.

The chain employs TRBV6-1 and TRBJ2-7; the D is unclear. Germline CDR1 reads MNHNS; CDR2 reads SASEGT. The CDR3 extends over 11 amino acids. V was shortened by 3 bases and J by 4 bases, with 4 bases between the two germline ends. The DNA of the CDR3 is TGTGCCAGCAGTGACATGTACGAGCAGTACTTC. Its protein product is CASSDMYEQYF.

Here the CDR3 DNA reads TGCAGCGTTGAAGATCTCGCAGGATTAGCTAACTATGGCTACACCTTC. Protein sequence: CSVEDLAGLANYGYTF. The V and J genes are TRBV29-1 and TRBJ1-2, with D unresolved. Trimming removed 0 bases from V and 0 bases from J, with 14 bases in between. The V gene's germline CDR1 is SQVTM and CDR2 ANQGSEA. This CDR3 spans 16 amino acids. Full variable domain (missing parts from reference TRBV29-1 and TRBJ1-2): SAVISQKPSRDICQRGTSLTIQCQVDSQVTMMFWYRQQPGQSLTLIATANQGSEATYESGFVIDKFPISRPNLTFSTLTVSNMSPEDSSIYLCSVEDLAGLANYGYTFGSGTRLTVV.

The V and J genes are TRBV28 and TRBJ2-1; 10 bases are shared with TRBD1. The ends lost 2 bases at V and 7 bases at J; junction bases unmatched: 5. Germline CDR1 reads MDHEN; CDR2 reads SYDVKM. This CDR3 contains 15 residues. The CDR3 region is CASSLLGQGRNEQFF. CDR3 in DNA: TGTGCCAGCAGTTTACTGGGACAGGGGCGTAATGAGCAGTTCTTC.

This chain connects TRBV3-1 to TRBJ1-5; 7 bases fit TRBD1. Germline CDR1 reads LGHDT; CDR2 reads YNNKEL (reference sequence). The CDR3 is 19 amino acids. V shed 4 bases, J shed 0 bases, and the junction held 15 bases outside the gene matches. The CDR3 region is CASSLLRQGGMGSNQPQHF. CDR3 nucleotide sequence: TGTGCCAGCAGCCTCCTTCGGCAAGGGGGCATGGGTAGCAATCAGCCCCAGCATTTT.

The CDR3 reads CATSTGLAGGLSSYNEQFF. The CDR3 DNA sequence: TGTGCCACCAGCACGGGACTAGCGGGAGGCCTCAGCTCCTACAATGAGCAGTTCTTC. The chain joins TRBV15 to TRBJ2-1, with 15 bases identical to TRBD2. Germline V lookup: CDR1 LNHNV, CDR2 YYDKDF (reference sequence). This CDR3 is 19 amino acids long. The junction had 7 bases not matched to a gene; V was cut back by 4 bases and J by 0 bases.

The rearrangement uses TRBV6-1 and TRBJ1-1; tentative D call: TRBD1 (5 bases). This CDR3 spans 12 amino acids. Germline V gives CDR1 MNHNS, CDR2 SASEGT. The V end lost 8 bases, the J end lost 6 bases, and 13 bases lay between the germline ends. CDR3 in amino acids: CASEGDAPEAFF. In nucleotides, the CDR3 is TGTGCCAGCGAAGGGGATGCCCCTGAAGCTTTCTTT.

This clonotype was seen repeatedly, ten times or more. J is TRBJ1-2 and V is TRBV6-1; D is perhaps TRBD1 (5 bases). V lost 5 bases, J lost 8 bases, and 12 bases lay in between. CDR1 is MNHNS, CDR2 SASEGT, per germline. The CDR3 spans 12 residues. The CDR3 spells CASSTRQLGYTF. CDR3 bases: TGTGCCAGCAGTACAAGACAGTTAGGCTACACCTTC.

This clonotype showed up many times. This rearrangement joins TRBV3-1 to TRBJ1-2; weak D call: TRBD1 (5 bases). The V and J ends lost 0 bases and 4 bases respectively, with 9 bases between them. Germline assignment: CDR1 LGHDT and CDR2 YNNKEL (reference sequence). The CDR3 sequence is 14 residues long. The CDR3 region is CASSQDQGAYGYTF. The CDR3 DNA follows: TGTGCCAGCAGCCAAGATCAGGGAGCCTATGGCTACACCTTC.

This clonotype showed up just a few times. An end of the junction differs from the germline gene, which may be a read error. This sequence joins TRBV6-1 and TRBJ2-1, with 11 nucleotides matching TRBD2. This CDR3 has 16 amino acids. Germline V CDR1 and CDR2: MNHNS, SASEGT. Here the CDR3 reads CAGSSLAGGSYNEQFF. CDR3 nucleotides: TGTGCCGGCAGCTCCTTAGCGGGAGGGTCCTACAATGAGCAGTTCTTC.

The chain couples TRBV28 to TRBJ1-5; no clear D gene. V gave up 7 bases and J gave up 6 bases, with 10 bases separating them. CDR1 is MDHEN and CDR2 is SYDVKM in the germline V gene. CDR3 length equals 12 residues. CDR3 DNA sequence: TGTGCCAGCATCTCGGGCGGTCAGCCCCAGCATTTT. This encodes CASISGGQPQHF. The full variable domain, its missing parts supplied by reference TRBV28 and TRBJ1-5, is DVKVTQSSRYLVKRTGEKVFLECVQDMDHENMFWYRQDPGLGLRLIYFSYDVKMKEKGDIPEGYSVSREKKERFSLILESASTNQTSMYLCASISGGQPQHFGDGTRLSIL.

This chain uses TRBV30 with TRBJ2-3; possible D gene TRBD2, 5 bases. Germline CDR1 is GTSNPN and CDR2 is SVGIG (reference sequence). Trimming took off 2 bases at V and 2 bases at J, with 17 bases between the two ends. This CDR3 contains 16 residues. The CDR3 sequence: CAWSNYGKSPTDTQYF. CDR3 DNA: TGTGCCTGGAGTAATTACGGGAAATCACCCACAGATACGCAGTATTTT.

The chain has TRBV7-9 and TRBJ1-4; D gene unclear. The CDR3 has 13 amino acids. Trimming took 3 bases from V and 8 from J, leaving 10 bases between them. CDR1 is SEHNR, CDR2 FQNEAQ, per germline (reference sequence). The CDR3 DNA follows: TGTGCCAGCAGCTTTCGGTCTGACGAAAAACTGTTTTTT. Its protein product is CASSFRSDEKLFF.

In this sample, this clonotype turned up many times. This chain joins TRBV12-3 or TRBV12-4 and TRBJ2-5; TRBD2 might be the D (6 bases). V lost 8 bases and J 5 bases, leaving 27 bases between the germline ends. The CDR3 loop spans 17 amino acids. CDR3 residues: CASFGGPLPVHLETQYF. The CDR3 nucleotides are TGTGCCAGCTTTGGAGGGCCCCTTCCCGTCCATCTCGAGACCCAGTACTTC.

This clonotype was counted at least ten times. The chain has TRBV13 and TRBJ2-7; TRBD2 might be the D (6 bases). The ends were cut back, 6 bases at V and 5 bases at J, with 14 bases in the middle. Germline V CDR1 and CDR2: PRHDT, FYEKMQ (reference sequence). This CDR3 spans 13 amino acids. CDR3 sequence (DNA): TGTGCCAGCAGTCAATGGAGGGTTCACGAGCAGTACTTC. This codes for CASSQWRVHEQYF.

This chain connects TRBV2 to TRBJ2-1, with 7 bases fitting TRBD2. The J segment lost 8 bases and the V segment lost 4 bases, leaving 11 bases of the junction unmatched. Germline CDR1 SNHLY, CDR2 FYNNEI. The CDR3 extends over 15 amino acids. The CDR3 nucleotides are TGTGCCAGCAGTGGAGGGACTATCGGGAGTCATGAGCAGTTCTTC. It encodes CASSGGTIGSHEQFF.

This clonotype was counted a few times. The junction and the germline gene differ at one end; a read error may be behind it. The rearrangement uses TRBV27 and TRBJ2-1; 7 positions match TRBD2. Per germline, CDR1 MNHEY and CDR2 SMNVEV (reference sequence). CDR3 size: 16 residues. CDR3 protein: CASTFSAGEVGNGQFF. CDR3 bases: TGTGCCAGCACCTTTAGCGCGGGAGAGGTAGGGAATGGGCAGTTCTTC.

A few counts support this clonotype. V usage is TRBV29-1 and J usage is TRBJ2-5; 7 bases map to TRBD1. There are 13 residues in the CDR3. CDR1 and CDR2 from the germline V gene are SQVTM and ANQGSEA. V lost 3 bases, J lost 7 bases, and 8 bases stayed unmatched. The CDR3 sequence: CSVDRQGRGTQYF. The DNA for the CDR3 is TGCAGCGTTGACCGACAGGGTAGGGGGACCCAGTACTTC.

This clonotype was recorded at least ten times. This chain links TRBV2 with TRBJ2-7; D is undetermined. CDR1 is SNHLY and CDR2 is FYNNEI in the germline V gene. This CDR3 comprises 9 residues. In DNA, the CDR3 is TGTGCTCCGCCCCGCGAGCAGTACTTC. Its protein product is CAPPREQYF.

This clonotype was seen a few times. This chain joins TRBV24-1 and TRBJ1-5; D is undetermined. Trimming shortened V by 6 bases and J by 2 bases, and 10 bases separated the two germline ends. The CDR3 spans 14 residues. Germline lookup yields CDR1 KGHDR and CDR2 SFDVKD. DNA for the CDR3: TGTGCCACCAGTTCAGACCTTGGCAATCAGCCCCAGCATTTT. Translating gives CATSSDLGNQPQHF.

The chain recombines TRBV7-2 with TRBJ2-3; possibly TRBD2 for D (5 bases). Germline V CDR1 and CDR2: SGHTA, FQGNSA. V shed 5 bases and J shed 4 bases, with 10 bases lying between them. This CDR3 has 13 residues. The CDR3 sequence: CASSTLAADTQYF. As DNA, the CDR3 is TGTGCCAGCAGCACTCTAGCAGCAGATACGCAGTATTTT.

This clonotype appeared many times. The chain joins TRBV2 to TRBJ2-7; TRBD2 might be the D (6 bases). The length of the CDR3 is 17 residues. From germline, CDR1 is SNHLY and CDR2 FYNNEI. V lost 6 bases and J lost 0, with 21 bases in between. CDR3 DNA: TGTGCCAGCAGCCAGAACGCCGGGAGCTCCTACTCCTACGAGCAGTACTTC. Translated, it gives CASSQNAGSSYSYEQYF. The complete variable domain, with remaining parts taken from reference TRBV2 and TRBJ2-7, reads EPEVTQTPSHQVTQMGQEVILRCVPISNHLYFYWYRQILGQKVEFLVSFYNNEISEKSEIFDDQFSVERPDGSNFTLKIRSTKLEDSAMYFCASSQNAGSSYSYEQYFGPGTRLTVT.

As regards this clonotype: The germline gene is not matched at one end of the junction; a read error may be the cause. V is TRBV4-3 and J is TRBJ1-6; weak D call: TRBD1 (5 bases). The CDR3 consists of 13 residues. Germline values: CDR1 LGHNA, CDR2 YSLEER. DNA of the CDR3: TGCGCCAGCAGGGGGCGGAATAAATCACCCCTCCACTTT. This encodes CASRGRNKSPLHF.

This clonotype was seen repeatedly, ten times or more. The rearrangement uses TRBV2 and TRBJ2-7, with D hard to call. Germline values: CDR1 SNHLY, CDR2 FYNNEI. This CDR3 comprises 14 residues. Trimming left V 4 bases short and J 0 bases short, with 10 bases between. This CDR3 is CASSGVGSSYEQYF. CDR3 in DNA: TGTGCCAGCAGTGGCGTGGGTTCCTCCTACGAGCAGTACTTC.